This TCR beta chain is drawn from a study of CD8 T cells in Susac syndrome. 0.5 to 1 ug RNA was reverse transcribed with random hexamers. In TCRdb, the immunoSEQ multiplex PCR reads were re-called with MiXCR into one record per CDR3 protein. The data contain 80,000 or so distinct CDR3 sequences, over 90% of them singletons. The specimen sequenced was CD8+ T cells from PBMCs. This receptor was identified in a human donor in good health.

The CDR3, as DNA: TGTGCCATCAGTGAGGTTGGGGGGGCAGGGATCCCCGAAGAAAAACTGTTTTTT. Translation gives CAISEVGGAGIPEEKLFF. This sequence joins TRBV10-3 and TRBJ1-4; TRBD1 is a possible D gene (6 bases). Trimming removed 2 bases at V and 8 bases at J, with 24 bases between. Germline lookup yields CDR1 ENHRY and CDR2 SYGVKD. The CDR3 loop spans 18 amino acids.